This T cell receptor beta chain was obtained from a study of human T cells and chemical hapten exposure. Study-level information: Chiefly women, the patients showed alopecia areata, totalis or universalis.

Time point denoted: patch test 1, 2 weeks after DPC sensitization. Noted treatment: therapeutic diphenylcyclopropenone sensitization with weekly scalp DPC. TCRdb ran MiXCR on the RACE reads and lists one entry per CDR3 protein. This table holds about 380,000 distinct CDR3 sequences, about 4.4% found once. V lost 7 bases and J lost 0; bases outside the gene matches: 2. The CDR3 runs 14 residues. Germline V gene sequence: CDR1 MNHEY, CDR2 SVGAGI. The source of this sequence is a woman aged 45 to 65 with alopecia areata. Some clones in this sample may be carry-over from other donors' samples. The chain combines TRBV6-5 with TRBJ1-3; 8 bases agree with TRBD1. The sequences come from whole blood, collected in connection with sensitization to the hapten diphenylcyclopropenone (DPC). The CDR3 DNA reads TGTGCCAGCAACACAGGGGGCTCTGGAAACACCATATATTTT. This translates into CASNTGGSGNTIYF.